These T cell receptor beta chains were read from a single sample in a study of control samples from healthy donors and cancer patients. The repertoire was sequenced with immunoSEQ multiplex PCR; TCRdb's copy has only in-frame clones and lacks some. The sample totals around 190,000 clones. Sequencing was carried out using blood. These receptors were obtained from a woman aged 25 to 39 in good health. The CDR3 runs from the conserved cysteine through the conserved F or W. Fields, in order: V gene, D gene, J gene, CDR3 DNA, CDR3 protein. D genes are given only for firm matches.

TRBV9,TRBD1,TRBJ1-4,TGTGCCAGCAGCGACGGACAGGGATTGAATGAAAAACTGTTTTTT,CASSDGQGLNEKLFF
TRBV12-3/TRBV12-4,.,TRBJ1-2,TGTGCCAGCAGTCAACACATAAGCGTGGGCTACACCTTC,CASSQHISVGYTF
TRBV5-1,.,TRBJ1-5,TGCGCCAGCAGAGGGGACTATAATCAGCCCCAGCATTTT,CASRGDYNQPQHF
TRBV4-2,TRBD1,TRBJ1-1,TGTGCCAGCAGCCAACAAGGGACAGGGGGCCTGAGCACTGAAGCTTTCTTT,CASSQQGTGGLSTEAFF
TRBV3-1/TRBV3-2,TRBD1,TRBJ1-1,TGTGCCAGCAGCCAAGGACAGGGGATGAAGACTTTCTTT,CASSQGQGMKTFF
TRBV28,.,TRBJ1-4,TGTGCCAGCTCGAGGTGGGGGGGTGAAAAACTGTTTTTT,CASSRWGGEKLFF
TRBV5-6,.,TRBJ2-1,TGTGCCAGCAGCTTGTGGGGTGAGCAGTTCTTC,CASSLWGEQFF
TRBV19,.,TRBJ1-3,TGTGCCAGTAGTATCCGGCTCTCTGGAAACACCATATATTTT,CASSIRLSGNTIYF
TRBV9,.,TRBJ1-4,TGTGCCAGCAGCGTGACGACTGGGGCACGGGAAAAACTGTTTTTT,CASSVTTGAREKLFF
TRBV27,.,TRBJ1-5,TGTGCCAGCAGTTTGTGGAGCAATCAGCCCCAGCATTTT,CASSLWSNQPQHF
TRBV4-1,.,TRBJ1-2,TGCGCCAGCAGCCAACTTCACGTCGGGGCTTTCTATGGCTACACCTTC,CASSQLHVGAFYGYTF
TRBV18,TRBD1,TRBJ1-6,TGTGCCAGCTCACTAGGGGACAGGGGGCAATCACCCCTCCACTTT,CASSLGDRGQSPLHF
TRBV11-2,TRBD2,TRBJ2-7,TGTGCCAGCAGCTTAGTCGGCGGGGGTGGCGAGCAGTACTTC,CASSLVGGGGEQYF